These 8 T cell receptor beta chains originate from one sample sequenced in a study of identical twins. TCRdb passed the 5' RACE reads through MiXCR, listing each CDR3 protein once. In the table there are roughly 200,000 distinct CDR3 sequences, 7.5% of which are singletons. These sequences were also reported in another study, on yellow fever vaccine responses in identical twins.

Sample: memory (CD45RO+) T cells sorted from blood. These receptors came from a woman aged 18-29 years in good health.

In this sample, this clonotype turned up many times. The chain recombines TRBV27 with TRBJ2-1; no reliable D call. The CDR3 runs to 15 residues. The germline V gene encodes CDR1 MNHEY and CDR2 SMNVEV (reference sequence). V was cut by 0 bases and J by 7 bases, with 13 bases left in between. CDR3 bases: TGTGCCAGCAGTTTATCGGCTTCCCTCCAAAATGAGCAGTTCTTC. Its protein is CASSLSASLQNEQFF.

The J gene is TRBJ2-5, the V gene TRBV3-1; D is uncertain. The V end was cut by 1 base, the J end by 2 bases, with 8 bases between. Germline CDR1 LGHDT, CDR2 YNNKEL (reference sequence). The CDR3 covers 14 residues. CDR3 loop: CASSQAGRQETQYF. As DNA, the CDR3 is TGTGCCAGCAGCCAAGCGGGTAGACAAGAGACCCAGTACTTC.

There are many counts of this clonotype. The rearrangement joins TRBV3-1 to TRBJ2-7, with 9 bases matching TRBD1. The germline gives CDR1 LGHDT, CDR2 YNNKEL (reference sequence). The CDR3 totals 15 residues. Losses at the gene ends were 4 bases for V and 4 bases for J; bases not matched to a gene: 8. Written as DNA, the CDR3 is TGTGCCAGCAGCCCTATCGGGACAGGGCGTTACGAGCAGTACTTC. It encodes CASSPIGTGRYEQYF.

This chain uses TRBV24-1 with TRBJ2-5; tentative D call: TRBD2 (6 bases). This CDR3 has 14 amino acids. The germline V gene has CDR1 KGHDR and CDR2 SFDVKD. With 0 bases removed from V and 7 bases from J, the gap between germline ends came to 11 bases. CDR3 sequence (DNA): TGTGCCACCAGTGATTTGACAGGAGGGGCGACCCAGTACTTC. The encoded protein is CATSDLTGGATQYF.

Comments on this clonotype: The junction departs from the called germline gene at one end, perhaps through a read error. The chain links TRBV2 to TRBJ1-6, with 11 bases matching TRBD1. Germline V lookup: CDR1 SNHLY, CDR2 FYNNEI. CDR3 size: 15 residues. The DNA for the CDR3 is TGTGCTAGCAGTGGATTGGGACAGGGGGAATCACCCCTCCACTTT. It is translated as CASSGLGQGESPLHF.

In its sample, this clonotype was seen many times. The V gene is TRBV7-8, the J gene TRBJ2-7, with no clear D. Germline V gives CDR1 SGHVS, CDR2 FQNEAQ. Trimming removed 1 base from V and 3 bases from J, with 7 bases in between. The CDR3 consists of 13 residues. This chain's CDR3 is CASSLVGYYEQYF. The CDR3 bases are TGTGCCAGCAGCTTAGTTGGTTACTACGAGCAGTACTTC.

This clonotype was observed many times. The chain recombines TRBV28 with TRBJ1-1; D gene unclear. CDR3 length: 15 amino acids. Germline CDR1 is MDHEN and CDR2 is SYDVKM. The V end was cut by 5 bases, the J end by 0 bases, with 13 bases between. The CDR3 protein is CASSPNGRMNTEAFF. In DNA form, the CDR3 reads TGTGCCAGCAGTCCGAATGGTAGGATGAACACTGAAGCTTTCTTT.

The chain links TRBV12-3 or TRBV12-4 to TRBJ1-5; 8 positions match TRBD1. The CDR3 runs 16 residues. With V trimmed by 6 bases and J by 6 bases, 13 bases remained unmatched. The CDR3 DNA follows: TGTGCCAGCAGCCCTGTCAGGGGGCAAACTGTTCAGCCCCAGCATTTT. It specifies CASSPVRGQTVQPQHF.